Shown below are 20 T cell receptor beta chains from a single sample sequenced in a study of siplizumab effects on memory and regulatory T cells. This table comes from immunoSEQ multiplex PCR, and its TCRdb copy is limited to in-frame clones, with some not included. The repertoire includes more than 85,000 clones, around 94% of them detected once, and approximately 0.58% sits in the top ten. Sequencing was carried out using Tregs sorted from blood. All receptors derive from a human donor in good health.

The sample holds one count of this clone. The J gene is TRBJ2-7, the V gene TRBV10-3; D might be TRBD1 (5 bases). V was pared by 6 bases and J by 8 bases, with 20 bases between. Germline loops: CDR1 ENHRY, CDR2 SYGVKD. The CDR3 sequence is 14 residues long. CDR3 protein: CAISPGPGFFKQYF. As DNA, the CDR3 is TGTGCCATCAGCCCAGGCCCAGGGTTTTTCAAGCAGTACTTC.

The V and J genes are TRBV2 and TRBJ2-7; 7 bases are a match to TRBD1. Germline CDR1 and CDR2: SNHLY and FYNNEI. V trimming: 7 bases; J trimming: 4 bases; junction bases outside the gene matches: 10. The CDR3 sequence is 14 residues long. The DNA for the CDR3 is TGTGCCAGCATTGAGGACAGGTCTGGGTACGAGCAGTACTTC. It encodes CASIEDRSGYEQYF.

The CDR3: CSVAGTRDRGNHAEAFF. The CDR3 DNA reads as TGCAGCGTTGCGGGTACGAGGGACAGGGGGAACCACGCTGAAGCTTTCTTT. The gene calls are TRBV29-1 and TRBJ1-1, with 11 bases matching TRBD1. V gave up 4 bases and J gave up 6 bases; unmatched junction bases: 16. Germline CDR1 and CDR2: SQVTM and ANQGSEA. This CDR3 is 17 amino acids long.

CDR3 bases: TGCGCCAGCAGCCAGAAGCCTGACGGGAGACAGGGGCTACACTTATACTATGGCTACACCTTC. This sequence encodes CASSQKPDGRQGLHLYYGYTF. The chain couples TRBV4-1 to TRBJ1-2; TRBD1 agrees at 8 bases. The CDR3 is made up of 21 amino acids. V trimming: 3 bases; J trimming: 3 bases; junction bases outside the gene matches: 24. Germline V gene data show CDR1 as MGHRA and CDR2 as YSYEKL.

The chain recombines TRBV30 with TRBJ2-5, with a weak D call TRBD1 (5 bases). This CDR3 is built from 16 residues. V was shortened by 0 bases and J by 1 base, with 15 bases between the two germline ends. CDR1 is GTSNPN, CDR2 SVGIG, per germline (reference sequence). The DNA for the CDR3 is TGTGCCTGGAGTGTAGGGGCAGGGTCTTTCCAAGAGACCCAGTACTTC. Its protein product is CAWSVGAGSFQETQYF.

This chain joins TRBV28 and TRBJ2-1; D is uncertain. Trimming stripped 2 bases from V and 8 bases from J, with 4 bases between. Germline V gives CDR1 MDHEN, CDR2 SYDVKM. The CDR3 has 11 residues. The CDR3 loop is CASSLLDEQFF. Written as DNA, the CDR3 is TGTGCCAGCAGTTTACTGGATGAGCAGTTCTTC.

This chain uses TRBV27 with TRBJ2-1; D unclear. CDR1 MNHEY and CDR2 SMNVEV come from the germline V gene (reference sequence). Trimming took off 8 bases at V and 1 base at J, with 15 bases between the two ends. The CDR3 contains 15 residues. DNA for the CDR3: TGTGCCAGCCTTTACCGCGCGGATTCCTACAATGAGCAGTTCTTC. As protein: CASLYRADSYNEQFF.

This chain links TRBV6-5 with TRBJ2-2; no reliable D call. V was trimmed by 3 bases and J by 1 base, leaving 9 bases between them. The CDR3 runs 15 residues. Per the germline V gene, CDR1 is MNHEY and CDR2 is SVGAGI. The CDR3 nucleotides read TGTGCCAGCAGTTATACGAATCTGAACACCGGGGAGCTGTTTTTT. Its protein product is CASSYTNLNTGELFF.

A single count supports this clone. The chain links TRBV11-2 to TRBJ1-5, with no clear D. There are 14 residues in the CDR3. The V end was cut by 0 bases, the J end by 6 bases, with 9 bases between. Germline values: CDR1 SGHAT, CDR2 FQNNGV. Here the CDR3 reads CASSLDRGSQPQHF. The CDR3 nucleotides read TGTGCCAGCAGCTTAGATCGGGGTAGTCAGCCCCAGCATTTT.

V and J are TRBV21-1 and TRBJ2-2; the table gives TRBD1 as D, unverified against the DNA. TRBV21-1 is given as a pseudogene. There are 20 residues in the CDR3. CDR3 coding DNA: TGTGCCAGCAGCACCCAACCTTGTGATTATGGGGCCGCGAACACCGGGGAGCTGTTTTTT. Translating it yields CASSTQPCDYGAANTGELFF.

The chain uses TRBV28 and TRBJ1-2, with TRBD1 identical over 8 bases. The CDR3 runs to 15 residues. The germline gives CDR1 MDHEN, CDR2 SYDVKM. The V gene end was trimmed by 3 bases and the J gene end by 0 bases; junction bases not matched to a gene: 3. The CDR3 coding sequence is TGTGCCAGCAGTTTTCAGGGGGCAGCTAACTATGGCTACACCTTC. It specifies CASSFQGAANYGYTF.

The chain uses TRBV2 and TRBJ2-1; D perhaps matches TRBD2 (5 bases). CDR1 is SNHLY and CDR2 is FYNNEI in the germline V gene. V was trimmed by 7 bases and J by 10 bases, leaving 8 bases between them. CDR3 length equals 10 residues. The CDR3, as DNA: TGTGCCAGCACCGGGGTGGAGCAGTTCTTC. Translated: CASTGVEQFF. The complete variable domain, with remaining parts taken from reference TRBV2 and TRBJ2-1, reads EPEVTQTPSHQVTQMGQEVILRCVPISNHLYFYWYRQILGQKVEFLVSFYNNEISEKSEIFDDQFSVERPDGSNFTLKIRSTKLEDSAMYFCASTGVEQFFGPGTRLTVL.

The chain couples TRBV7-9 to TRBJ2-4; D is unclear. Trimming left V 5 bases short and J 8 bases short, with 19 bases between. In germline, CDR1 is SEHNR, CDR2 FQNEAQ (reference sequence). CDR3 length: 15 amino acids. CDR3: CASSPTVQSGDIQYF. The CDR3 DNA reads TGTGCCAGCAGCCCGACGGTACAGTCTGGTGACATTCAGTACTTC.

The chain combines TRBV7-9 with TRBJ1-4; D may be TRBD1 (5 bases). Trimming cost V 1 base and J 8 bases, with 17 bases left between them. The CDR3 contains 16 residues. Germline V gene data show CDR1 as SEHNR and CDR2 as FQNEAQ (reference sequence). The CDR3 nucleotides are TGTGCCAGCAGCTTAGTATCTGGTGGGGGAAGCGAAAAACTGTTTTTT. Protein product: CASSLVSGGGSEKLFF.

This clone appeared once. The chain links TRBV2 to TRBJ2-2; 12 bases are a match to TRBD2. J was trimmed by 0 bases and V by 5 bases; bases with no gene match: 4. CDR3 length: 17 amino acids. CDR1 and CDR2 (germline): SNHLY, FYNNEI. This CDR3 is CASSSGLAGPNTGELFF. As DNA, the CDR3 is TGTGCCAGCAGTTCCGGACTAGCGGGACCGAACACCGGGGAGCTGTTTTTT.

This chain uses TRBV9 with TRBJ1-6, with D possibly being TRBD1 (5 bases). Germline CDR1 reads SGDLS; CDR2 reads YYNGEE. The V end was cut by 0 bases, the J end by 10 bases, with 8 bases between. The CDR3 consists of 13 residues. Here the CDR3 reads CASSVVGESPLHF. CDR3 sequence (DNA): TGTGCCAGCAGCGTAGTGGGGGAATCACCCCTCCACTTT.

The chain employs TRBV19 and TRBJ2-3, with TRBD2 matching over 9 bases. Germline values: CDR1 LNHDA, CDR2 SQIVND (reference sequence). The CDR3 length is 13 residues. J lost 8 bases, V lost 5 bases, and 5 bases had no gene match. The CDR3 DNA is TGTGCCAGTAGTGTTCTAGCGGGATTTACGCAGTATTTT. Its protein product is CASSVLAGFTQYF.

The CDR3 sequence: CSVGGGTGFFTEAFF. CDR3 DNA: TGCAGCGTTGGCGGGGGGACAGGGTTTTTCACTGAAGCTTTCTTT. The chain employs TRBV29-1 and TRBJ1-1; 9 bases agree with TRBD1. Looked up from germline, CDR1 is SQVTM and CDR2 is ANQGSEA. The V segment lost 4 bases and the J segment 4 bases; nucleotides outside the gene matches: 10. The CDR3 consists of 15 residues.

The chain carries TRBV6-6 and TRBJ2-7, with D hard to call. The CDR3 runs 16 residues. Germline CDR1 is MNHNY and CDR2 is SVGAGI (reference sequence). V dropped 8 bases and J dropped 3 bases, with 23 bases sitting between them. The CDR3 protein is CASSNLAQTVRYEQYF. In nucleotides, the CDR3 is TGTGCCAGCTCAAACCTGGCCCAGACCGTTCGCTACGAGCAGTACTTC.

This clone was found once. The rearrangement uses TRBV19 and TRBJ1-5; TRBD1 matches at 10 bases. The germline gives CDR1 LNHDA, CDR2 SQIVND (reference sequence). The CDR3 runs 18 residues. The V gene end was trimmed by 3 bases and the J gene end by 0 bases; junction bases not matched to a gene: 8. The CDR3 DNA sequence: TGTGCCAGTAGTATTTTCGGGACAGGGGTGGTTAGCAATCAGCCCCAGCATTTT. It translates to CASSIFGTGVVSNQPQHF.